This TCR beta chain was sequenced for a study of control samples from healthy donors and cancer patients. The CDR3 extends over 15 amino acids. V was trimmed by 7 bases and J by 0 bases, leaving 14 bases between them. Germline V gives CDR1 MNHEY, CDR2 SMNVEV (reference sequence). Profiled with immunoSEQ multiplex PCR; TCRdb holds only in-frame clones, not every one. The sample lists roughly 150,000 clones, around 88% occurring once. This TCR came from a man aged 18 to 29 in good health. The rearrangement joins TRBV27 to TRBJ2-3; the D is unclear. Sequenced material: blood. The CDR3 DNA reads TGTGCCAGCACCTCAAGGTTCCCTAGCACAGATACGCAGTATTTT. Its protein product is CASTSRFPSTDTQYF.